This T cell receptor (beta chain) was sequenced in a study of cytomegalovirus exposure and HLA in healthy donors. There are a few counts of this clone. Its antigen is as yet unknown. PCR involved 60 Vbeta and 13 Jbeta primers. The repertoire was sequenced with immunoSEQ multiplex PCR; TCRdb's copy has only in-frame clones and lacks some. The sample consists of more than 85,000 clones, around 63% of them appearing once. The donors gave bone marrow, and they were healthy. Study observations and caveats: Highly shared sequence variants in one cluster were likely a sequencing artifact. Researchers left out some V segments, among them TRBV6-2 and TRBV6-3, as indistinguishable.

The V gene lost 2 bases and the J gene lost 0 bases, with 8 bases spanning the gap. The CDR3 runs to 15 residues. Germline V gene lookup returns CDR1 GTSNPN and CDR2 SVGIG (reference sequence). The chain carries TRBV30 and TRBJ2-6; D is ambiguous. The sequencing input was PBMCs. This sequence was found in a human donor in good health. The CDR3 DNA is TGTGCCTGGAGTAAAGACATCTCTGGGGCCAACGTCCTGACTTTC. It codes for CAWSKDISGANVLTF. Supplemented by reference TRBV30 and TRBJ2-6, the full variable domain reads SQTIHQWPATLVQPVGSPLSLECTVEGTSNPNLYWYRQAAGRGLQLLFYSVGIGQISSEVPQNLSASRPQDRQFILSSKKLLLSDSGFYLCAWSKDISGANVLTFGAGSRLTVL.